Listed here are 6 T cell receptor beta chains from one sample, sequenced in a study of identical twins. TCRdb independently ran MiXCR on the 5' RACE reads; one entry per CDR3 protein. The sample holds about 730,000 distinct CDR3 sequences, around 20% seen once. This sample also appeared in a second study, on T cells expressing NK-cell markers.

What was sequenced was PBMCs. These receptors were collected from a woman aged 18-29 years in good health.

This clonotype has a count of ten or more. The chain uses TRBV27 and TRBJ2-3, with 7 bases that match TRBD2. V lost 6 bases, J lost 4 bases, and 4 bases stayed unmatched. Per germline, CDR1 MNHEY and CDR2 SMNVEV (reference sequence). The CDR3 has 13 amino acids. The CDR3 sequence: CASSSGNSDTQYF. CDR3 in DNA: TGTGCCAGCAGCAGCGGGAACTCAGATACGCAGTATTTT.

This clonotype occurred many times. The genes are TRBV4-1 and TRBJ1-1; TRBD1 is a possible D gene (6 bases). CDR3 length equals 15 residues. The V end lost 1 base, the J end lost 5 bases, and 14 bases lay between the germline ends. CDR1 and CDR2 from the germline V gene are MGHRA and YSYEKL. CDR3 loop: CASSQGVGGRTEAFF. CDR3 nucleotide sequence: TGCGCCAGCAGCCAAGGGGTTGGGGGGCGGACTGAAGCTTTCTTT.

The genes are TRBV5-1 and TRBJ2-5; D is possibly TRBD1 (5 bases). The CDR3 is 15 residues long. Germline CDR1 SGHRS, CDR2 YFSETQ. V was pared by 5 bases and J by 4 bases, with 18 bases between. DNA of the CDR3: TGCGCCAGCAGTAGGGGCCTGGACGGCACAGAGACCCAGTACTTC. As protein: CASSRGLDGTETQYF.

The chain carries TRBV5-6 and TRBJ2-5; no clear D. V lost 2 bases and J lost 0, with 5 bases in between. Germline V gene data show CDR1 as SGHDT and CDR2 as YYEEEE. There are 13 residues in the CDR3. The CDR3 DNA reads TGTGCCAGCAGCTTTGCACACCAAGAGACCCAGTACTTC. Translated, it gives CASSFAHQETQYF.

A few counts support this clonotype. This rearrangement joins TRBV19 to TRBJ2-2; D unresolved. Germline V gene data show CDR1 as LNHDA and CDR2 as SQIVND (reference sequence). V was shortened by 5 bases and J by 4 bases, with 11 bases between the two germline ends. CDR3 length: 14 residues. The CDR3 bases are TGTGCCAGTAGTGGGCTTCAGTTCACCGGGGAGCTGTTTTTT. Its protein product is CASSGLQFTGELFF.

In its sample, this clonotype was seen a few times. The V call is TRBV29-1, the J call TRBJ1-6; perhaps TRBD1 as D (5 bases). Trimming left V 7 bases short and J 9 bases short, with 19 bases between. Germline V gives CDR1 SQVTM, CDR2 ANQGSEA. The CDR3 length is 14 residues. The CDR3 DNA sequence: TGCAGCGCCAGGGACGGCCCTTGGGGTTCACCCCTCCACTTT. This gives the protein CSARDGPWGSPLHF. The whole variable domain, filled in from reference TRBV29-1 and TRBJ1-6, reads SAVISQKPSRDICQRGTSLTIQCQVDSQVTMMFWYRQQPGQSLTLIATANQGSEATYESGFVIDKFPISRPNLTFSTLTVSNMSPEDSSIYLCSARDGPWGSPLHFGNGTRLTVT.